The text below deals with one T cell receptor beta chain. Its antigen remains unknown. CDR3 size: 15 residues. With V trimmed by 3 bases and J by 1 base, 1 base remained unmatched. CDR1 ENHRY and CDR2 SYGVKD come from the germline V gene. The data belong to a study of OX40 agonist ivuxolimab in advanced cancers. Whole-study context: Three patients got partial responses; one had hepatocellular carcinoma and two had cutaneous melanoma. Points from the study as a whole: CD8+ T cells averaged more expanded clones than CD4+.

Libraries were prepared by immunoSEQ multiplex PCR; TCRdb keeps only in-frame clonotypes and omits some of them. The table includes tens of thousands of clones, about 85% detected once. The chain is built from TRBV10-3 and TRBJ2-1, with TRBD1 matching 9 bases. The sample in question was CD4+ or CD8+ T cells sorted from blood, obtained in a trial of the OX40 agonist ivuxolimab. The sequence derives from an adult with an advanced solid tumor such as melanoma, head and neck, liver or kidney cancer. DNA for the CDR3: TGTGCCATCAGTGAAGGACAGGGGTCCTACAATGAGCAGTTCTTC. Its protein is CAISEGQGSYNEQFF.